The T cell receptor beta chain under discussion was sequenced for a study of cytomegalovirus exposure and HLA in healthy donors. It was with 60 Vbeta and 13 Jbeta primers that the PCR ran. Method: immunoSEQ multiplex PCR; TCRdb's copy keeps in-frame clones and lacks some. The table shows tens of thousands of clones, with roughly 73% occurring only once. Germline CDR1 is SGHVS and CDR2 is FQNEAQ. V dropped 5 bases and J dropped 2 bases, with 13 bases sitting between them. The CDR3 consists of 15 residues. The sequenced sample was PBMCs. The clonotype was recovered from a man aged 35-49 years in good health and CMV-seronegative. V and J are TRBV7-8 and TRBJ1-5, with TRBD1 as a possible D gene (6 bases). CDR3 amino acids: CASSRNRDRNQPQHF. CDR3 DNA sequence: TGTGCCAGCAGCCGCAACAGGGACCGCAATCAGCCCCAGCATTTT.